Each of the 10 T cell receptor beta chains below was sequenced from the same sample in a study of shared clonotypes between healthy human individuals. The assay was immunoSEQ multiplex PCR, and TCRdb's table has in-frame clones only and misses some. The sample includes 2 million to 2.5 million clones, less than 95% of them seen just once. The source material was naive CD4+ T cells from PBMCs. Subset noted: CD45RA+ positively selected. These receptors were obtained from a man between 18 and 29 years old in good health. Some clones in this sample may be carry-over from other donors' samples.

This clone was detected once. J is TRBJ2-1 and V is TRBV4-2; 7 nucleotides agree with TRBD1. The germline gives CDR1 LGHNA, CDR2 YNFKEQ. This CDR3 comprises 16 residues. V dropped 5 bases and J dropped 4; count of bases not matched to a gene: 11. CDR3 bases: TGTGCCAGCAGCTTCATAAGGGACAGCGCTTACAATGAGCAGTTCTTC. As protein: CASSFIRDSAYNEQFF.

The chain links TRBV5-1 to TRBJ2-4, with a possible D match to TRBD2 (5 bases). Germline V CDR1 and CDR2: SGHRS, YFSETQ. This CDR3 region has 17 residues. V lost 3 bases and J lost 0, with 16 bases in between. CDR3 amino acids: CASSSAAGSLAKNIQYF. CDR3 in DNA: TGCGCCAGCAGCTCTGCGGCGGGTTCGCTAGCCAAAAACATTCAGTACTTC. Based on the CDR3 plus reference TRBV5-1 and TRBJ2-4, the full variable domain is KAGVTQTPRYLIKTRGQQVTLSCSPISGHRSVSWYQQTPGQGLQFLFEYFSETQRNKGNFPGRFSGRQFSNSRSEMNVSTLELGDSALYLCASSSAAGSLAKNIQYFGAGTRLSVL.

This clone was recorded a few times. The chain has TRBV5-1 and TRBJ1-2; D is perhaps TRBD1 (6 bases). Germline assignment: CDR1 SGHRS and CDR2 YFSETQ. Trimming removed 6 bases at V and 7 bases at J, with 16 bases between. This CDR3 has 13 residues. CDR3 DNA sequence: TGCGCCAGCAACAGGGATCCCTTTGGTGGCTACACCTTC. Translated, it gives CASNRDPFGGYTF.

V is TRBV29-1 and J is TRBJ2-2, with 7 nucleotides matching TRBD1. J was trimmed by 0 bases and V by 6 bases; bases with no gene match: 10. Germline values: CDR1 SQVTM, CDR2 ANQGSEA. The CDR3 is 16 amino acids. DNA of the CDR3: TGCAGCGTGCTTAAAGAGGGACAGTCGAACACCGGGGAGCTGTTTTTT. The encoded protein is CSVLKEGQSNTGELFF.

The chain is built from TRBV11-2 and TRBJ2-7; 10 bases map to TRBD2. This CDR3 has 17 amino acids. The germline gives CDR1 SGHAT, CDR2 FQNNGV. V lost 5 bases and J lost 2; bases outside the gene matches: 12. CDR3 in DNA: TGTGCCAGCAGCCACACTAACCCTAGCGGGGGAACCTACGAGCAGTACTTC. It codes for CASSHTNPSGGTYEQYF.

This chain joins TRBV7-3 and TRBJ2-1; a possible D gene is TRBD2 (5 bases). Deletions cut 1 base from V and 0 bases from J, with 16 bases between. CDR1 and CDR2 from the germline V gene are SGHTA and FQGTGA. The CDR3 spans 18 residues. This CDR3 reads CASSLMGGSDPSYNEQFF. The CDR3 bases are TGTGCCAGCAGCTTAATGGGCGGTAGCGATCCCTCCTACAATGAGCAGTTCTTC. Full variable domain (missing parts from reference TRBV7-3 and TRBJ2-1): GAGVSQTPSNKVTEKGKYVELRCDPISGHTALYWYRQSLGQGPEFLIYFQGTGAADDSGLPNDRFFAVRPEGSVSTLKIQRTERGDSAVYLCASSLMGGSDPSYNEQFFGPGTRLTVL.

The chain uses TRBV4-3 and TRBJ1-2; 8 bases line up with TRBD1. The CDR3 runs to 14 residues. Trimming removed 1 base from V and 7 bases from J; junction bases left unmatched: 5. The germline gives CDR1 LGHNA, CDR2 YSLEER. The CDR3: CASSQVGQGSGYTF. CDR3 nucleotide sequence: TGCGCCAGCAGCCAAGTAGGACAGGGCTCTGGCTACACCTTC.

J is TRBJ1-1 and V is TRBV11-2; TRBD1 might be the D (5 bases). V was clipped by 5 bases and J by 1 base, with 11 bases between them. Germline V CDR1 and CDR2: SGHAT, FQNNGV. CDR3 length: 14 amino acids. The CDR3 region is CASSGAGGNTEAFF. The DNA for the CDR3 is TGTGCCAGCAGCGGGGCTGGGGGGAACACTGAAGCTTTCTTT.

The rearrangement links TRBV6-5 to TRBJ2-7; D unclear. V gave up 4 bases and J gave up 0 bases, with 7 bases separating them. In germline, CDR1 is MNHEY, CDR2 SVGAGI. The CDR3 contains 13 residues. The CDR3 coding sequence is TGTGCCAGCAGTTCAGTCCCCTCCTACGAGCAGTACTTC. Its protein product is CASSSVPSYEQYF.

V and J are TRBV4-1 and TRBJ2-7, with D perhaps matching TRBD1 or TRBD2 (7 bases each). This CDR3 has 15 amino acids. V gave up 0 bases and J gave up 7 bases, with 16 bases separating them. CDR1 is MGHRA, CDR2 YSYEKL, per germline. The DNA for the CDR3 is TGCGCCAGCAGCCAAGAATGGAGCAGGGGGGGGGAGCAGTACTTC. This sequence encodes CASSQEWSRGGEQYF.